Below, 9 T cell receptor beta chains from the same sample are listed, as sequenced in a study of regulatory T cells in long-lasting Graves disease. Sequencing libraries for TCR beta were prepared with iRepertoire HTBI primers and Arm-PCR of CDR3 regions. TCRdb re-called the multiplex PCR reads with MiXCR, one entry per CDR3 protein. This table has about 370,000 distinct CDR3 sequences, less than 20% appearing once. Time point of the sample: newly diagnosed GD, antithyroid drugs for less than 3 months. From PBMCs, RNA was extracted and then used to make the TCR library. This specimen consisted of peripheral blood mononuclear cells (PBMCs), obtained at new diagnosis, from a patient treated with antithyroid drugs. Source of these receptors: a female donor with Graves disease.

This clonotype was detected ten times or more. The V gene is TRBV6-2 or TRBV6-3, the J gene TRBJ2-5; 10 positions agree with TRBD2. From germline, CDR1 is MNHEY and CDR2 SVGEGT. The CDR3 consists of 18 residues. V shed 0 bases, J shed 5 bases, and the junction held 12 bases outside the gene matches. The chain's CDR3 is CASSYSGLAGDHGETQYF. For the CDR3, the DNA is TGTGCCAGCAGTTACTCTGGGCTAGCGGGGGACCACGGCGAGACCCAGTACTTC.

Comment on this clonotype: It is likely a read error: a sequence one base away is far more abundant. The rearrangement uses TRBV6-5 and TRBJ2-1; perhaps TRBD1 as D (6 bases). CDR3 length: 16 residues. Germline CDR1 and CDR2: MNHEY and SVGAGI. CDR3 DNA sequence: TGTGCCAGCAGTTACGGAGACAGGCTCTCCTACAATGGGCAGTTCTTC. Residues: CASSYGDRLSYNGQFF.

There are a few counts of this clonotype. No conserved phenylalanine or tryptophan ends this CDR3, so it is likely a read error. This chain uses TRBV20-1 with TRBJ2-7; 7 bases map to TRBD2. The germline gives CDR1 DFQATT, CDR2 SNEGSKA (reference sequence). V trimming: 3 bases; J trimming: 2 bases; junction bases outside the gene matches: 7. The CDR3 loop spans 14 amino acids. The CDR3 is CSASSSGNTYEQYL. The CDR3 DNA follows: TGCAGTGCTAGCAGCAGCGGGAACACCTACGAGCAGTACCTC.

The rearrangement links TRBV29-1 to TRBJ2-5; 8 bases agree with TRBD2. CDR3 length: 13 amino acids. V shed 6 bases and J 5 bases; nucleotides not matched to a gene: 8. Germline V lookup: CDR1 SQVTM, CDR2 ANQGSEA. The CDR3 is CSVRPGLVETQYF. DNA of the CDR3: TGCAGCGTACGACCGGGACTAGTGGAGACCCAGTACTTC.

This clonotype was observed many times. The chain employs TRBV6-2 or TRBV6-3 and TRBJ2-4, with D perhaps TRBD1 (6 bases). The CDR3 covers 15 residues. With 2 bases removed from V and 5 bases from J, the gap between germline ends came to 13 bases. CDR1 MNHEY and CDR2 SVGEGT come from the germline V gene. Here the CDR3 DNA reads TGTGCCAGCAGTTACCCAGGGGTAGGGGAAAACATTCAGTACTTC. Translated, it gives CASSYPGVGENIQYF.

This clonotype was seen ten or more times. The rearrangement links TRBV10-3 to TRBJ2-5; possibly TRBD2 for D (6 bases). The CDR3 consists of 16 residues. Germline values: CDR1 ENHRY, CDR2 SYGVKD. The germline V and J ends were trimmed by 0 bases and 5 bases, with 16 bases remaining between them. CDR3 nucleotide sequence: TGTGCCATCAGTGAGTCGATTGTGGAGGGATTGGAGACCCAGTACTTC. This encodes CAISESIVEGLETQYF.

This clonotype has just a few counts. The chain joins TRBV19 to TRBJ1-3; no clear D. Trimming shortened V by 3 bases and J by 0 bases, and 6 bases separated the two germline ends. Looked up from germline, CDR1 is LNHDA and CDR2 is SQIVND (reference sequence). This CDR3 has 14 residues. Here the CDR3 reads CASSIRISGNTIYF. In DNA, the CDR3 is TGTGCCAGTAGTATCCGGATCTCTGGAAACACCATATATTTT.

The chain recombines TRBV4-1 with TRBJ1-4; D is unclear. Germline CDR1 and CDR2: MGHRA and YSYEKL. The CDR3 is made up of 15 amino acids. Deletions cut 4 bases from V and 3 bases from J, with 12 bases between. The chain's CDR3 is CASSPQGLPNEKLFF. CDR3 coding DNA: TGCGCCAGCAGCCCTCAAGGCCTCCCTAATGAAAAACTGTTTTTT.

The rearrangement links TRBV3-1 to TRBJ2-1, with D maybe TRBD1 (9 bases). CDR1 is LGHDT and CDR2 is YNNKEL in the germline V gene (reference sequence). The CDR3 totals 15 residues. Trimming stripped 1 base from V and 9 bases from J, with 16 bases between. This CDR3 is CASSQVQGAGGEQFF. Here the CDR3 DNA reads TGTGCCAGCAGCCAAGTACAGGGGGCGGGAGGTGAGCAGTTCTTC.